This T cell receptor (beta chain) emerged from a study of blood T cell repertoires in COVID-19. Study-level background: Material from acute and convalescent COVID-19 was sourced from the United States, Italy and Spain. T cells, B-cell-depleted T cells, or PBMCs supplied cDNA or gDNA.

This CDR3 is 14 amino acids long. Germline CDR1 reads LGHDT; CDR2 reads YNNKEL (reference sequence). V was trimmed by 1 base and J by 4 bases, leaving 7 bases between them. Original data processing: Amplified reference gene primers provided the basis for estimating nucleated cell counts. The data were produced by immunoSEQ multiplex PCR, yet TCRdb's version contains in-frame clones alone and is incomplete. V and J calls and clone size follow that table, whereas D and trimming were derived from the DNA. Found here are approximately 230,000 clones, approximately 80% of them singletons; the top ten hold around 8.9%.

This chain joins TRBV3-1 (or the pseudogene TRBV3-2) and TRBJ2-2; D is uncertain. The sequencing sample was made of peripheral blood. The clonotype originates from a man older than 75 with acute or convalescent COVID-19. The CDR3 spells CASSQGLFTGELFF. CDR3 coding DNA: TGTGCCAGCAGCCAAGGGCTCTTCACCGGGGAGCTGTTTTTT.